This T cell receptor beta chain was recorded in a study of T cells in women clearing cervical HPV infection. Study-wide context: Blood came at first lesion visit for cases, post-clearance for controls. Study findings and constraints: CIN3+ cases had significantly higher TCR repertoire richness than controls, but evenness did not differ. Timing of associations relative to infection is unclear; T-cell subsets were not isolated. Unknown T-cell numbers per sample may underlie the richness differences.

CDR3 length: 14 residues. In germline, CDR1 is KGHSH, CDR2 LQKENI. Concerning this clone: The antigen is undetermined. The DNA ends 3 residues before the CDR3 does, and the rest of the CDR3 is filled in from the germline J gene. The sample has other DNA sequences that encode this CDR3 too.

Sequencing used immunoSEQ multiplex PCR; TCRdb keeps in-frame clones, though not all of them. The listing records about 30,000 clones. The specimen was blood buffy coat. The chain is built from TRBV18 and TRBJ1-2; D not certain. This TCR was sampled from a woman aged 18-69 years with a cervical HPV16 infection that either progressed to CIN3+ or cleared (not recorded which). The CDR3 loop reads CASSPPSLTYDYTF. Partial CDR3 DNA: TGTGCCAGCTCACCACCGTCCCTAACCTACGAC.